A selection of T cell receptor beta chains follows, all from one sample in a study of T cell repertoires in cytomegalovirus infection. Antigen specificity for these receptors is unknown. From the reads, TCRdb called clonotypes with MiXCR, one entry per CDR3 protein. The sample includes about a million distinct CDR3 sequences, about 33% of them seen just once. The input for sequencing was cultured CD8+ T cells from PBMCs, taken from culture after CMV antigen stimulation. Receptors were obtained from a human donor in good health (CMV status not recorded). Some clones in this sample may be carry-over from other donors' samples. CDR3s include the opening cysteine and the closing phenylalanine or tryptophan. A D gene is named only where the DNA matches it firmly. The size entry is marked missing in some rows and otherwise reads once, few, many or a size class.

V,D,size,J,DNA,CDR3
TRBV5-8,-,-,TRBJ1-1,TGTGCCAGCAGCTACCCCAGAGGGCCAAACACTGAAGCTTTCTTT,CASSYPRGPNTEAFF
TRBV7-2,-,many,TRBJ2-7,TGTGCCAGCATCAAATCAGGGGATACCTACGAGCAGTACTTC,CASIKSGDTYEQYF
TRBV7-3,-,-,TRBJ2-1,TGTGCCAGCAGCTTAAGTGGGGACACTTTCTACAATGAGCAGTTCTTC,CASSLSGDTFYNEQFF
TRBV12-3/TRBV12-4,-,-,TRBJ1-1,TGTGCCAGCAGTCAACAGGGTTGGGCTTTCTTT,CASSQQGWAFF
TRBV2,-,-,TRBJ1-4,TGTGCCAGCAGTGACTTTCCCTCCGGGGGTCCTAATGAAAAACTGTTTTTT,CASSDFPSGGPNEKLFF
TRBV7-8,-,few,TRBJ2-5,TGTGCCAGCAGCTTATTCCCCCGCCCCCAAGAGACCCAGTACTTC,CASSLFPRPQETQYF
TRBV12-3/TRBV12-4,TRBD2,many,TRBJ2-5,TGTGCCAGCAGTACAATCAAACTAGCGGTTGAGGAAGAGACCCAGTACTTC,CASSTIKLAVEEETQYF
TRBV7-6,-,-,TRBJ1-6,TGTGCCAGCAGCTTAAGATCGGGGGGAGGGACGGCAGGGGATTCACCCCTCCACTTT,CASSLRSGGGTAGDSPLHF
TRBV11-2,TRBD2,few,TRBJ2-5,TGTGCCAGCAGGCGGGGGGGGTACCAAGAGACCCAGTACTTC,CASRRGGYQETQYF
TRBV2,TRBD1,few,TRBJ2-3,TGTGCCAGCGTCTGGGACAGGGGGCGAGGGGATACGCAGTATTTT,CASVWDRGRGDTQYF
TRBV7-9,-,few,TRBJ1-3,TGTGCCAGCAGCGGGACGGAGGGAAACACCATATATTTT,CASSGTEGNTIYF
TRBV7-9,TRBD1,-,TRBJ1-1,TGTGCCAGCAGCGTTTCCGGGACAGCCTATCCTGAAGCTTTCTTT,CASSVSGTAYPEAFF
TRBV10-3,TRBD2,-,TRBJ2-2,TGTGCCATCAGTGTGGGGTATAGCGGGGGATTGAAGACCGGGGAGCTGTTTTTT,CAISVGYSGGLKTGELFF
TRBV20-1,-,few,TRBJ1-1,TGCAGTGCTAGAGATCGGGAGGGGGTGAAGAACACTGAAGCTTTCTTT,CSARDREGVKNTEAFF
TRBV19,-,few,TRBJ2-1,TGTGCCAGTAGTATTATGAACGATGAGCAGTTCTTC,CASSIMNDEQFF
TRBV7-2,-,many,TRBJ1-2,TGTGCCAGCAGCTTAATCCCTGATACCTATGGCTACACCTTC,CASSLIPDTYGYTF
TRBV6-2/TRBV6-3,-,-,TRBJ1-1,TGTGCCAGCAGTTACTCATGGGGCCCTATCACTGAAGCTTTCTTT,CASSYSWGPITEAFF
TRBV12-5,-,-,TRBJ2-2,TGTGCTAGTGGTTTGGTAACAGGGCCGAACACCGGGGAGCTGTTTTTT,CASGLVTGPNTGELFF
TRBV13,TRBD2,few,TRBJ2-3,TGTGCCAGCAGCACGGGACTAGCGGGGGAGATAGATACGCAGTATTTT,CASSTGLAGEIDTQYF
TRBV12-3/TRBV12-4,-,-,TRBJ1-2,TGTGCCAGCACCCAGACAGCTAACTATGGCTACACCTTC,CASTQTANYGYTF
TRBV14,TRBD1,-,TRBJ2-1,TGTGCCAGCAGCCAAGAAGGGACAGGGTGGCCCCCGGTCGGCAATGAGCAGTTCTTC,CASSQEGTGWPPVGNEQFF
TRBV12-3/TRBV12-4,-,-,TRBJ2-5,TGTGCCAGCAGTTCCGAGGACAGTCCAGAGACCCAGTACTTC,CASSSEDSPETQYF
TRBV12-3/TRBV12-4,-,many,TRBJ1-5,TGTGCCAGCAGGCAGGGCGCGAGCAATCAGCCCCAGCATTTT,CASRQGASNQPQHF
TRBV7-6,TRBD2,-,TRBJ2-1,TGTGCCAGCACTCCCCTAGCGGGGAGCTACAATGAGCAGTTCTTC,CASTPLAGSYNEQFF
TRBV25-1,-,-,TRBJ2-2,TGTGCCAGCCAAGGATACGACAGTGACCTCGACGGGGAGCTGTTTTTT,CASQGYDSDLDGELFF
TRBV7-9,-,many,TRBJ2-4,TGTGCCAGCAGCTCCCCACAGGGAAACATTCAGTACTTC,CASSSPQGNIQYF
TRBV10-2,-,few,TRBJ1-1,TGCGCCAGTACAGGGAGTCAGGTCGCTGAAGCTTTCTTT,CASTGSQVAEAFF
TRBV10-3,-,-,TRBJ2-1,TGTGCCATCAGTGAGTCAACAGGATTGTACAATGAGCAGTTCTTC,CAISESTGLYNEQFF
TRBV29-1,-,-,TRBJ1-1,TGCAGCGCATCCCGTTTGAACACTGAAGCTTTCTTT,CSASRLNTEAFF
TRBV24-1,-,-,TRBJ2-2,TGTGCCACCAGTGATTTCGGAAGGGAGAACACCGGGGAGCTGTTTTTT,CATSDFGRENTGELFF
TRBV5-1,-,few,TRBJ1-6,TGCGCCAGCAGCTTTGGTCTGGGATCACCCCTCCACTTT,CASSFGLGSPLHF
TRBV2,-,-,TRBJ1-2,TGTGCCAGCAGGGCAGGGAATGGCTACACCTTC,CASRAGNGYTF
TRBV7-6,TRBD2,-,TRBJ2-5,TGTGCCAGCAGCTTAAAAGGGGGACTAGCGGGGATCCAAGAGACCCAGTACTTC,CASSLKGGLAGIQETQYF
TRBV7-8,-,many,TRBJ1-5,TGTGCCAGCAGCTTAAACCTCGGACAATTGAATCAGCCCCAGCATTTT,CASSLNLGQLNQPQHF
TRBV2,-,-,TRBJ1-3,TGTGCCAGAGAAACCTCTGGAAACACCATATATTTT,CARETSGNTIYF
TRBV4-1,-,-,TRBJ2-1,TGCGCCAGCAGCCAAGCTGGGAACTACAATGAGCAGTTCTTC,CASSQAGNYNEQFF
TRBV6-5,-,-,TRBJ2-1,TGTGCCAGCAGTTACTCGCCCCAGGAGAATGAGCAGTTCTTC,CASSYSPQENEQFF